This T cell receptor beta chain was profiled in a study of shared clonotypes between healthy human individuals. The germline gives CDR1 LNHNV, CDR2 YYDKDF (reference sequence). V was trimmed by 1 base and J by 14 bases, leaving 16 bases between them. The CDR3 totals 13 residues. Whole-study findings and limits: The four-donor shared clonotypes exceeded non-shared clonotypes in generation probability, with non-shared ones scoring lower.

Details on this clone: Its antigen is unknown.

Libraries were prepared by immunoSEQ multiplex PCR; TCRdb keeps only in-frame clonotypes and omits some of them. The table includes about 680,000 clones, under 95% detected once. CD8 cells classed as naive were CD45RO-negative and positively selected for CCR7, excluding terminally differentiated effector memory CD45RA+ cells. The V call is TRBV15, the J call TRBJ2-3; TRBD1 might be the D (6 bases). This receptor was taken from a man in his thirties or forties in good health. Specimen: naive CD8+ T cells sorted from blood. Here the CDR3 DNA reads TGTGCCACCAGCAGAGTCGGGACACCGGGACCGTATTTT. This codes for CATSRVGTPGPYF.